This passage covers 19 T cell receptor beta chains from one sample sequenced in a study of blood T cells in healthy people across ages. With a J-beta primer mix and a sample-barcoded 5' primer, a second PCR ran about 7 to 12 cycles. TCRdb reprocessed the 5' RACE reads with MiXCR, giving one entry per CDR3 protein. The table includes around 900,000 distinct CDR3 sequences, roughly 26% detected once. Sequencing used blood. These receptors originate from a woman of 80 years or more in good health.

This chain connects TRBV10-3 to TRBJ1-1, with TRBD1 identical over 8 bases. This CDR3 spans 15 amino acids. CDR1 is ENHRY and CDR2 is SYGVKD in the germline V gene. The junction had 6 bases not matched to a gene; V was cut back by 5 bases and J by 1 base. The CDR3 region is CAISWSGTGNTEAFF. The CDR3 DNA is TGTGCCATCAGTTGGTCCGGGACAGGGAACACTGAAGCTTTCTTT.

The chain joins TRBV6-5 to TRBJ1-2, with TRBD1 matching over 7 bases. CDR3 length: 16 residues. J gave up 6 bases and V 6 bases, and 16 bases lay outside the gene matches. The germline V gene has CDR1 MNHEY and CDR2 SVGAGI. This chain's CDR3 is CASSNFRTGGRDGYTF. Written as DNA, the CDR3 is TGTGCCAGCAGCAACTTTAGGACAGGCGGAAGGGATGGCTACACCTTC.

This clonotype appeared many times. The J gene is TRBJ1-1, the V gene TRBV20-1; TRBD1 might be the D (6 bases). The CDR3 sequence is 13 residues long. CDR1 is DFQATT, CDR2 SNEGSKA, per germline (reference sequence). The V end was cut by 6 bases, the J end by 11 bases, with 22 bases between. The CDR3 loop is CSAREQGSGGAFF. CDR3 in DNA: TGCAGTGCGCGGGAGCAGGGGTCAGGAGGGGCTTTCTTT.

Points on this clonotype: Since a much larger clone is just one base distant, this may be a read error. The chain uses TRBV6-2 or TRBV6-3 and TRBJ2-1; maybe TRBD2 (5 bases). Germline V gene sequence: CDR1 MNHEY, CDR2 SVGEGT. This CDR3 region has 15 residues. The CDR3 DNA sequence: TGTGCCAGCGGTTACGAGGTCCGACTATACAATGAGCAGTTCTTC. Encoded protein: CASGYEVRLYNEQFF.

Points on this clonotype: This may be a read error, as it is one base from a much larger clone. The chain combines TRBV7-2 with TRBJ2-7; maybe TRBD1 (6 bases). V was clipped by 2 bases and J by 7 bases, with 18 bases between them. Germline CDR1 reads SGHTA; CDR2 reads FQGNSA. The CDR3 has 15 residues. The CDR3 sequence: CASSLSGVSLGEQYF. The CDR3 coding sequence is TGTGCCAGCAGCTTATCAGGGGTGAGCCTTGGGGAGCAGTACTTC.

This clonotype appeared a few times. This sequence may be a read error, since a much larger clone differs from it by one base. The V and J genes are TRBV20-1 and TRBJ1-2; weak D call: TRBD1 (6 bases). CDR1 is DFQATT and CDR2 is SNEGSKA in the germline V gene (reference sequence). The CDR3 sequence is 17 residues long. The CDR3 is CSARDPTRGRGNCGYTF. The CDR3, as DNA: TGCAGTGCTAGAGACCCAACCAGGGGCAGGGGTAACTGTGGCTACACCTTC.

The CDR3 DNA follows: TGTGCCAGCAGTTTAGGTGCCCAGGGGGCGACCCAGCCCCAGCATTTT. Translating gives CASSLGAQGATQPQHF. The V gene is TRBV28, the J gene TRBJ1-5; 8 bases line up with TRBD1. Trimming removed 2 bases from V and 7 bases from J; junction bases left unmatched: 10. The length of the CDR3 is 16 residues. CDR1 MDHEN and CDR2 SYDVKM come from the germline V gene.

The CDR3 region is CASSQASGGYNEQFF. The CDR3 bases are TGTGCCAGCAGCCAAGCAAGCGGAGGATACAATGAGCAGTTCTTC. The chain joins TRBV14 to TRBJ2-1; tentatively, D is TRBD2 (5 bases). The CDR3 length is 15 residues. V lost 1 base to trimming and J lost 4 bases, with 11 bases between them. Germline V lookup: CDR1 SGHDN, CDR2 FVKESK.

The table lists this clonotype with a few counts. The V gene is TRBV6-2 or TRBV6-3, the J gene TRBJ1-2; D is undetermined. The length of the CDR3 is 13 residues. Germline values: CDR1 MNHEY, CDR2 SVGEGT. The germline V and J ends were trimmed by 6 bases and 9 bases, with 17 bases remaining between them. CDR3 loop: CASSLGPRERYTF. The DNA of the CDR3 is TGTGCCAGCAGCCTCGGGCCCCGGGAGCGCTACACCTTC.

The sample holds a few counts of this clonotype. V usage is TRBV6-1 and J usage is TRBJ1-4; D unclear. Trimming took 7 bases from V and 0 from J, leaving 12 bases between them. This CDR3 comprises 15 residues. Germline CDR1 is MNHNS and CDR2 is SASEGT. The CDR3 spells CASKGAGTTNEKLFF. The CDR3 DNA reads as TGTGCCAGCAAAGGAGCCGGGACAACTAATGAAAAACTGTTTTTT.

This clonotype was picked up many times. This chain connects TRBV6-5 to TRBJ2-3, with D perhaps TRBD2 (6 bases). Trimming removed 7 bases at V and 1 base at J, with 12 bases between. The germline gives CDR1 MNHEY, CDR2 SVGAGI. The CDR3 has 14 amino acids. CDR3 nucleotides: TGTGCCAGCATGCGGGGCGGAGGCACAGATACGCAGTATTTT. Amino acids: CASMRGGGTDTQYF.

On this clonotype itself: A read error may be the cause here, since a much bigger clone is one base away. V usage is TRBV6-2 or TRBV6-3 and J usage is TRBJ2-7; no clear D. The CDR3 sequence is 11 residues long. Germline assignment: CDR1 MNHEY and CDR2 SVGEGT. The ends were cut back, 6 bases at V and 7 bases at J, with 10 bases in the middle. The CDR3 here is CASRPRNEQYF. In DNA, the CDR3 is TGTGCCAGCAGGCCACGGAATGAGCAGTACTTC.

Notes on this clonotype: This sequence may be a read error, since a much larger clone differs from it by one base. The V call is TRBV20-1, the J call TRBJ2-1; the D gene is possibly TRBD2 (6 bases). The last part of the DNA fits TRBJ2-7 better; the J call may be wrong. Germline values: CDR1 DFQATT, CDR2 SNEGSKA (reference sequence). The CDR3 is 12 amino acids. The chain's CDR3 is CSARGLINEQYF. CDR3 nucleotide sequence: TGCAGTGCTAGGGGACTCATAAATGAGCAGTACTTC.

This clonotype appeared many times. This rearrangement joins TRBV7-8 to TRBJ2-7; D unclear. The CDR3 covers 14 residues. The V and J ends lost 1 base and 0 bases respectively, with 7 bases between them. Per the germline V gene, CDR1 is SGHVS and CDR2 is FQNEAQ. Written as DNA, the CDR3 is TGTGCCAGCAGCTTAGAAGAAAGCTCCTACGAGCAGTACTTC. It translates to CASSLEESSYEQYF.

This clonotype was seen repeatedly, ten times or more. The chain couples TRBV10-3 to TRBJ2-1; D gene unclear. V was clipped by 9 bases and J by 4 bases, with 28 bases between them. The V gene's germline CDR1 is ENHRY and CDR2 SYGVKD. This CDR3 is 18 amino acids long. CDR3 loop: CAIPTKEVATVEYNEQFF. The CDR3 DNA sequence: TGTGCCATACCAACCAAAGAAGTAGCAACGGTAGAGTACAATGAGCAGTTCTTC.

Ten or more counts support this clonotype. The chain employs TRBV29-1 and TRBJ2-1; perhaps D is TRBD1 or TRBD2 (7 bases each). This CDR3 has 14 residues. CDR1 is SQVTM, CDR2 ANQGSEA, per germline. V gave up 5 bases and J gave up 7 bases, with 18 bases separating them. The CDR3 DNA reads TGCAGCGTTTTTGCAGGGGGGGTCGTTAATGAGCAGTTCTTC. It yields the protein CSVFAGGVVNEQFF.

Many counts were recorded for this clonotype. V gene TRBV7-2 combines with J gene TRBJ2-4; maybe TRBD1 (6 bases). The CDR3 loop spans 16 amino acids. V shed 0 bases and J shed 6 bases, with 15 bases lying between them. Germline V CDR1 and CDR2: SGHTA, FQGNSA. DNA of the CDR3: TGTGCCAGCAGCTTAGCCGGGACAAATCGGGGAAACATTCAGTACTTC. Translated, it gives CASSLAGTNRGNIQYF.

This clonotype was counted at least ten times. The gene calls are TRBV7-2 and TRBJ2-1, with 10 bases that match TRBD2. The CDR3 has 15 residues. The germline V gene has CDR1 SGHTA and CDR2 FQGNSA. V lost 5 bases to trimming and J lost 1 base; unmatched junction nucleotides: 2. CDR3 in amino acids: CASSRAGGSYNEQFF. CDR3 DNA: TGTGCCAGCAGCCGAGCGGGGGGGTCCTACAATGAGCAGTTCTTC.

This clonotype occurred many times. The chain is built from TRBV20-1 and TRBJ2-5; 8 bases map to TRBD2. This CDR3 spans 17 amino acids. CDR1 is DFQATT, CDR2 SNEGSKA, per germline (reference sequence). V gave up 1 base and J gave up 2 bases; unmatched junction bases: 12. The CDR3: CSARAYRGRGDQETQYF. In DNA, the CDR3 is TGCAGTGCTAGAGCTTATCGGGGGCGGGGGGATCAAGAGACCCAGTACTTC.